This T cell receptor (beta chain) came from a study of breast tumors, draining lymph nodes, adjacent tissues. V gave up 4 bases and J gave up 2 bases, with 11 bases separating them. The V gene's germline CDR1 is LGHDT and CDR2 YNNKEL (reference sequence). This CDR3 contains 15 residues. Findings of the study overall: The lymph node origin of tumor T cells was framed as consistent with a hypothesis, not demonstrated. Tumors had less TCR diversity than lymph nodes, more than nontumor tissue.

Axillary draining lymph nodes of breast cancer patients supplied the node samples. To note about this clonotype: Its antigen remains unknown.

TCRdb itself ran the multiplex PCR reads through MiXCR, one entry per CDR3 protein. The table lists roughly 130,000 distinct CDR3 sequences, just under 20% of them singletons. The sequencing sample was made of axillary lymph node tissue. The chain couples TRBV3-1 to TRBJ1-4; TRBD1 might be the D (6 bases). The sequence was obtained from a female donor with breast cancer. Some clones in this sample may be carry-over from other donors' samples. CDR3 nucleotides: TGTGCCAGCAGCCCCTACAGGGACACTAATGAAAAACTGTTTTTT. It yields the protein CASSPYRDTNEKLFF.